Below, one T cell receptor (beta chain) is given with its context. Treatment denoted: oral pan-JAK inhibitor, 5-10 mg twice daily. The data derive from a study of CD8+ T cells in alopecia areata. Study background: Tofacitinib was given for 6 to 18 months, then stopped for 6 months.

Extraction and reverse transcription of RNA yielded cDNA as the sequencing template. This table comes from immunoSEQ multiplex PCR, and its TCRdb copy is limited to in-frame clones, with some not included. This table has 200,000 to 250,000 clones, roughly 64% appearing once. The receptor comes from a human donor with alopecia areata. The sample in question was CD4+ T cells sorted from blood, obtained at week 4, from a patient treated with tofacitinib.

The chain's CDR3 is CASSERGGARQYF. CDR3 coding DNA: TGTGCCAGCAGTGAACGCGGGGGGGCTCGGCAGTACTTC. The chain uses TRBV6-1 and TRBJ2-7, with 9 bases that match TRBD2. CDR1 is MNHNS, CDR2 SASEGT, per germline. The J segment lost 9 bases and the V segment lost 2 bases, leaving 5 bases of the junction unmatched. This CDR3 is built from 13 residues.